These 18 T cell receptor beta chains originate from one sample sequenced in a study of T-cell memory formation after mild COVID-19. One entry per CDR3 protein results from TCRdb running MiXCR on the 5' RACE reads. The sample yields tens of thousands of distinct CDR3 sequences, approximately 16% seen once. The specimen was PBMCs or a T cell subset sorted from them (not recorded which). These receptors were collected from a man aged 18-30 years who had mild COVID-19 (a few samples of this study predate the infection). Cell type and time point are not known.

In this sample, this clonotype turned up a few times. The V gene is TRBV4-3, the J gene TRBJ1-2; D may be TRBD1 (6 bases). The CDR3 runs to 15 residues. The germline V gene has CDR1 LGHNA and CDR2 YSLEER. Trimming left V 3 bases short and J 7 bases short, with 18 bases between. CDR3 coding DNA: TGCGCCAGCAGCCAGGAACAGGGTGTCTATCGTGGCTACACCTTC. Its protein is CASSQEQGVYRGYTF.

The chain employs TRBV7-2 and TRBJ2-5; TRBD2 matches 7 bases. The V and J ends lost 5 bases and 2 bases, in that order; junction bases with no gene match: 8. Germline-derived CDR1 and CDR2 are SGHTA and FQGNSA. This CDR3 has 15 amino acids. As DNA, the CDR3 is TGTGCCAGCAGCCGCCCTCGGGGGGAACAAGAGACCCAGTACTTC. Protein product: CASSRPRGEQETQYF.

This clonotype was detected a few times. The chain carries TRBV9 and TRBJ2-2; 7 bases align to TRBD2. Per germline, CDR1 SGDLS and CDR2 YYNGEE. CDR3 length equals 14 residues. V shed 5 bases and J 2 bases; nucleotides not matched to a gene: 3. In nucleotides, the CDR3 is TGTGCCAGCAGGGGAGGGAAAAACACCGGGGAGCTGTTTTTT. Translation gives CASRGGKNTGELFF.

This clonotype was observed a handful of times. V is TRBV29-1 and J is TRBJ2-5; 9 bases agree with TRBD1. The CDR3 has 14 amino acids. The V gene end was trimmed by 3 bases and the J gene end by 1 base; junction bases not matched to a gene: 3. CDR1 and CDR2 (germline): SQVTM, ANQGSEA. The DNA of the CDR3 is TGCAGCGTTGACGGGACAGGGAGCCAAGAGACCCAGTACTTC. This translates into CSVDGTGSQETQYF.

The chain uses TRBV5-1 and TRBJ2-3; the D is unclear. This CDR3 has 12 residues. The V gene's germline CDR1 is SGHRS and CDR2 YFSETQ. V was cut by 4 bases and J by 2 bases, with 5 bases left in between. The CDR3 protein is CASSEDTDTQYF. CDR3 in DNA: TGCGCCAGCAGCGAAGACACAGATACGCAGTATTTT.

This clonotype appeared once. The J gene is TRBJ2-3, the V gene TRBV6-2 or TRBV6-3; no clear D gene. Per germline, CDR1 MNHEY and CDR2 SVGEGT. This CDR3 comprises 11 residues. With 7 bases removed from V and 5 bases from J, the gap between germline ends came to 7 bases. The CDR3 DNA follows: TGTGCCAGCAAGGCGAAAGATACGCAGTATTTT. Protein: CASKAKDTQYF.

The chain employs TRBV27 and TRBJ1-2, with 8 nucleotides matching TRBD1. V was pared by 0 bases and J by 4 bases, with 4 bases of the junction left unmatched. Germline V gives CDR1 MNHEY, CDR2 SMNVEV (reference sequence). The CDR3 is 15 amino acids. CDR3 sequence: CASSLSETGGYGYTF. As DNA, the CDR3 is TGTGCCAGCAGTTTATCGGAAACAGGGGGCTATGGCTACACCTTC.

The CDR3 DNA reads TGCGCCAGCAGCTTGGCCGGGGGACCCTACGAGCAGTACTTC. Translation gives CASSLAGGPYEQYF. V usage is TRBV5-1 and J usage is TRBJ2-7; weak D call: TRBD2 (6 bases). V was clipped by 0 bases and J by 2 bases, with 9 bases between them. Germline CDR1 reads SGHRS; CDR2 reads YFSETQ. The CDR3 is made up of 14 amino acids.

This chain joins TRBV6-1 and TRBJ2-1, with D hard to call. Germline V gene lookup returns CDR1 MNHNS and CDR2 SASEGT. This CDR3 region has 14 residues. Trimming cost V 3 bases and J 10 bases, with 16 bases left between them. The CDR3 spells CASSEPLYGIEQFF. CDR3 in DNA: TGTGCCAGCAGTGAGCCCCTTTACGGAATCGAGCAGTTCTTC.

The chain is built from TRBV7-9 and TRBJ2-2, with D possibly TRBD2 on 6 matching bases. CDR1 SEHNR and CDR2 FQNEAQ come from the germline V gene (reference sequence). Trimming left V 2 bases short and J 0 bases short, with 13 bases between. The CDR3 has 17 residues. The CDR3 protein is CASSLLGRESNTGELFF. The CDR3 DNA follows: TGTGCCAGCAGCTTACTTGGGCGGGAATCGAACACCGGGGAGCTGTTTTTT.

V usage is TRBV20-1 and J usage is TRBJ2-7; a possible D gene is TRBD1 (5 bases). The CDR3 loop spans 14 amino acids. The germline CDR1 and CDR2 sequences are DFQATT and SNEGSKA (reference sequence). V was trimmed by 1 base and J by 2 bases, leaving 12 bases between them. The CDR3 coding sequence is TGCAGTGCTAGAGGCCAGGACACCACCTACGAGCAGTACTTC. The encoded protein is CSARGQDTTYEQYF.

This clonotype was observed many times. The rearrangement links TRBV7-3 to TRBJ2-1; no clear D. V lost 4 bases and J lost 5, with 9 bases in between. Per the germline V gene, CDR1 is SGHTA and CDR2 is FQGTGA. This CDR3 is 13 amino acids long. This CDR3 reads CASSSGPNNEQFF. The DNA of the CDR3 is TGTGCCAGCAGCTCCGGACCCAACAATGAGCAGTTCTTC. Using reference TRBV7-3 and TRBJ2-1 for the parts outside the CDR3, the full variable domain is GAGVSQTPSNKVTEKGKYVELRCDPISGHTALYWYRQSLGQGPEFLIYFQGTGAADDSGLPNDRFFAVRPEGSVSTLKIQRTERGDSAVYLCASSSGPNNEQFFGPGTRLTVL.

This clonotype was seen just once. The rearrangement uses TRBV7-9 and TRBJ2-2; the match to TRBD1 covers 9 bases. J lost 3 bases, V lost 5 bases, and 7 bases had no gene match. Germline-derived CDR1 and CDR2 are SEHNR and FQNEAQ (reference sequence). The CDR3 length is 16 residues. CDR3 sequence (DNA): TGTGCCAGCAGCCCGACAGGGGGAGCGGACACCGGGGAGCTGTTTTTT. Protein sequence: CASSPTGGADTGELFF.

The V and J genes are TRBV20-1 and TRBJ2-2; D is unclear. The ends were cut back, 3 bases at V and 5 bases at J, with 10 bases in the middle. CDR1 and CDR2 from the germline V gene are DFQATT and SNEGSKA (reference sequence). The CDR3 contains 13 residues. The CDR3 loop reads CSASQDVTGELFF. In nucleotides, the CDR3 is TGCAGTGCTAGTCAAGATGTGACCGGGGAGCTGTTTTTT.

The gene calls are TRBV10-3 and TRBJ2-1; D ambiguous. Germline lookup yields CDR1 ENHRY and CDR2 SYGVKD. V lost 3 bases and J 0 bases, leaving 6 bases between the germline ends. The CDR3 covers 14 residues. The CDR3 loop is CAISDMGSYNEQFF. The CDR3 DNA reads TGTGCCATCAGTGACATGGGCTCCTACAATGAGCAGTTCTTC.

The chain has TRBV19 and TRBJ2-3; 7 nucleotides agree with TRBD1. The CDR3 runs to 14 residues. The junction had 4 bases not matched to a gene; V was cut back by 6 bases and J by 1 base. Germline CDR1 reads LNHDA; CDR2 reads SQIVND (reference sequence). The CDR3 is CASRDQGGTDTQYF. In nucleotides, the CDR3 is TGTGCCAGTAGGGACCAGGGGGGCACAGATACGCAGTATTTT.

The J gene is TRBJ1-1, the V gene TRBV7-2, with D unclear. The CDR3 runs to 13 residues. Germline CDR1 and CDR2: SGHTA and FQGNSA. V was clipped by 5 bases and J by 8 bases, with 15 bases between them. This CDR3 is CASSPREAREAFF. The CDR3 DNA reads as TGTGCCAGCAGCCCCAGAGAGGCGAGAGAAGCTTTCTTT. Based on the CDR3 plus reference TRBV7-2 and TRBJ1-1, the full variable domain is GAGVSQSPSNKVTEKGKDVELRCDPISGHTALYWYRQSLGQGLEFLIYFQGNSAPDKSGLPSDRFSAERTGGSVSTLTIQRTQQEDSAVYLCASSPREAREAFFGQGTRLTVV.

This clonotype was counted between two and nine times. The chain's CDR3 is CASSQGLEWAAEQYF. CDR3 nucleotides: TGCGCCAGCAGCCAAGGTCTGGAGTGGGCCGCCGAGCAGTACTTC. The rearrangement joins TRBV4-3 to TRBJ2-7; D unresolved. In germline, CDR1 is LGHNA, CDR2 YSLEER. The CDR3 covers 15 residues. The V end was cut by 1 base, the J end by 6 bases, with 16 bases between.